These 16 T cell receptor beta chains share one sample of origin, sequenced in a study of blood T cells in healthy people across ages. Through a sample-barcoded 5' primer and a J-beta primer mix, a second PCR was run for roughly 6 to 12 cycles. Each CDR3 protein is one row after TCRdb ran MiXCR on the 5' RACE reads. This sample carries hundreds of thousands of distinct CDR3 sequences, 45% to 50% of them seen once, and the ten largest clones take about a third. Material: blood. The source of these receptors is a woman aged 60-70 years in good health.

The chain links TRBV20-1 to TRBJ2-7, with D unresolved. CDR1 is DFQATT, CDR2 SNEGSKA, per germline (reference sequence). This CDR3 region has 11 residues. V shed 6 bases and J shed 10 bases, with 16 bases lying between them. This CDR3 reads CSAAMSLGQYF. CDR3 sequence (DNA): TGCAGTGCCGCGATGAGCCTCGGTCAGTACTTC.

The chain has TRBV6-2 or TRBV6-3 and TRBJ2-5; 14 bases are a match to TRBD2. Germline V CDR1 and CDR2: MNHEY, SVGEGT. The CDR3 runs to 17 residues. V dropped 6 bases and J dropped 11; count of bases not matched to a gene: 17. The CDR3 nucleotides read TGTGCCAGCAGCCCGGGACTAGCGGGAGCTGGAGGCAATGAGCAGTACTTC. Its protein is CASSPGLAGAGGNEQYF.

A note on this clonotype: This may stem from a read error, because a much larger clone lies one nucleotide away. V gene TRBV20-1 combines with J gene TRBJ2-5; 14 nucleotides agree with TRBD2. The V segment lost 5 bases and the J segment 11 bases; nucleotides outside the gene matches: 13. This CDR3 spans 15 amino acids. Per the germline V gene, CDR1 is DFQATT and CDR2 is SNEGSKA (reference sequence). The CDR3 spells CSAGEGTSGSNEQYF. The CDR3 nucleotides read TGCAGTGCTGGCGAGGGGACTAGCGGGAGCAATGAGCAGTACTTC.

This clonotype was counted once. An end of the junction differs from the germline gene, which may be a read error. The J gene is TRBJ2-7, the V gene TRBV6-5, with D hard to call. The CDR3 loop spans 12 amino acids. Germline lookup yields CDR1 MNHEY and CDR2 SVGAGI. The CDR3 sequence is CACSFPTGEQYF. The CDR3 DNA sequence: TGTGCCTGCAGTTTCCCCACTGGGGAGCAGTACTTC.

The chain has TRBV6-1 and TRBJ2-7, with D possibly being TRBD1 (8 bases). There are 14 residues in the CDR3. Germline lookup yields CDR1 MNHNS and CDR2 SASEGT. Trimming cost V 5 bases and J 2 bases, with 13 bases left between them. The CDR3 is CASSRTGRAYEQYF. CDR3 coding DNA: TGTGCCAGCAGTCGGACAGGGAGGGCCTACGAGCAGTACTTC.

The chain links TRBV6-6 to TRBJ2-3; a weak D match, TRBD2 (5 bases). V was shortened by 8 bases and J by 0 bases, with 12 bases between the two germline ends. The germline CDR1 and CDR2 sequences are MNHNY and SVGAGI (reference sequence). The CDR3 loop spans 14 amino acids. The CDR3 region is CASGAPSSTDTQYF. DNA of the CDR3: TGTGCCAGCGGTGCCCCTAGCAGCACAGATACGCAGTATTTT.

This clonotype has a handful of counts. V usage is TRBV12-3 or TRBV12-4 and J usage is TRBJ2-7; D may be TRBD1 (6 bases). Trimming shortened V by 3 bases and J by 5 bases, and 8 bases separated the two germline ends. The CDR3 is made up of 12 amino acids. The CDR3 coding sequence is TGTGCCAGCAGTTTTGCAGGGGACGAGCAGTACTTC. Translation: CASSFAGDEQYF.

This clonotype was recorded many times. Written as DNA, the CDR3 is TGTGCCAGGGGGGACCATTACTACGAGCAGTACTTC. Its protein is CARGDHYYEQYF. The V gene is TRBV2, the J gene TRBJ2-7; the D gene could be TRBD1 or TRBD2 (5 bases each). Germline V gives CDR1 SNHLY, CDR2 FYNNEI. This CDR3 has 12 amino acids. V lost 9 bases to trimming and J lost 3 bases, with 12 bases between them.

This chain joins TRBV11-1 and TRBJ2-5; D uncertain. V shed 5 bases and J shed 2 bases, with 12 bases lying between them. This CDR3 is 14 amino acids long. CDR1 SGHAT and CDR2 FQDESV come from the germline V gene (reference sequence). The CDR3 region is CASSIRSYQETQYF. The CDR3 nucleotides are TGTGCCAGCAGCATCCGGTCATATCAAGAGACCCAGTACTTC. Supplemented by reference TRBV11-1 and TRBJ2-5, the full variable domain reads EAEVAQSPRYKITEKSQAVAFWCDPISGHATLYWYRQILGQGPELLVQFQDESVVDDSQLPKDRFSAERLKGVDSTLKIQPAELGDSAMYLCASSIRSYQETQYFGPGTRLLVL.

This clonotype was found a few times. The chain links TRBV29-1 to TRBJ2-7; a possible D gene is TRBD2 (7 bases). CDR1 and CDR2 (germline): SQVTM, ANQGSEA. The CDR3 has 13 residues. Trimming took 5 bases from V and 0 from J, leaving 11 bases between them. The chain's CDR3 is CSVWGGTSYEQYF. The CDR3 region has the DNA TGCAGCGTTTGGGGGGGCACCTCCTACGAGCAGTACTTC.

CDR3 in amino acids: CSASPSNEQFF. CDR3 DNA sequence: TGCAGTGCTAGTCCGAGCAATGAGCAGTTCTTC. The gene calls are TRBV20-1 and TRBJ2-1; no clear D. V lost 3 bases, J lost 6 bases, and 6 bases lay in between. This CDR3 contains 11 residues. Germline values: CDR1 DFQATT, CDR2 SNEGSKA (reference sequence).

This clonotype was counted a few times. The chain has TRBV3-1 and TRBJ2-1; D is possibly TRBD2 (6 bases). The CDR3 sequence is 14 residues long. The ends were cut back, 1 base at V and 6 bases at J, with 10 bases in the middle. Germline V gives CDR1 LGHDT, CDR2 YNNKEL (reference sequence). The CDR3 loop is CASSQGTSPNEQFF. The CDR3 DNA sequence: TGTGCCAGCAGCCAAGGTACTAGCCCCAATGAGCAGTTCTTC.

This clonotype was seen only a few times. The V gene is TRBV4-3, the J gene TRBJ2-3, with 10 bases lining up with TRBD2. The V and J ends lost 6 bases and 5 bases, in that order; junction bases with no gene match: 11. Germline V gene sequence: CDR1 LGHNA, CDR2 YSLEER. The CDR3 covers 16 residues. The DNA of the CDR3 is TGCGCCAGCAGGCTTGGACTAGCGGCTTCCGAAGATACGCAGTATTTT. The encoded protein is CASRLGLAASEDTQYF.

The chain joins TRBV12-3 or TRBV12-4 to TRBJ1-5, with D unclear. V lost 3 bases, J lost 0 bases, and 12 bases lay in between. The CDR3 consists of 16 residues. The CDR3 is CASSFERGYSNQPQHF. The CDR3 bases are TGTGCCAGCAGTTTTGAGAGAGGGTATAGCAATCAGCCCCAGCATTTT.

J is TRBJ2-6 and V is TRBV5-6, with TRBD2 as a possible D gene (5 bases). Germline loops: CDR1 SGHDT, CDR2 YYEEEE. This CDR3 comprises 14 residues. Trimming removed 4 bases from V and 6 bases from J, with 11 bases in between. The CDR3, as DNA: TGTGCCAGCAGCACGGGGTCTTCGGCCAACGTCCTGACTTTC. Translating gives CASSTGSSANVLTF.

This clonotype was observed a single time. The rearrangement uses TRBV5-1 and TRBJ1-6, with 7 bases identical to TRBD1. The germline gives CDR1 SGHRS, CDR2 YFSETQ. The CDR3 is 14 residues long. V lost 3 bases to trimming and J lost 5 bases; unmatched junction nucleotides: 2. The CDR3 coding sequence is TGCGCCAGCAGCTCGGACAGGAATAATTCACCCCTCCACTTT. Residues: CASSSDRNNSPLHF.